This is a list of T cell receptor beta chains from one sample in a study of CD8 T cells in Susac syndrome. TCRdb processed the immunoSEQ multiplex PCR reads anew with MiXCR; each CDR3 protein has one entry. The repertoire holds 150,000 to 200,000 distinct CDR3 sequences, with 75% to 95% as singletons. The sequencing input was CD4+ T cells from PBMCs. The source is a human donor with Susac syndrome. The CDR3 runs from the conserved cysteine through the conserved F or W. The D gene is left open where the match is weak. Size tells how often a clone was seen (once, few, many) or the class of an expanded clone, and some rows leave it out.

TGTGCCACTAAGACAGGGTTCGAGCAGTACTTC | CATKTGFEQYF | TRBV10-3 | once | TRBJ2-7 | TRBD1
TGTGCCAGCAGTCCAACGGGACTATACTACAATGAGCAGTTCTTC | CASSPTGLYYNEQFF | TRBV28 | . | TRBJ2-1 | TRBD2
TGTGCCAGCAGAGGAAACACAGGGATTTTCTCCTACGAGCAGTACTTC | CASRGNTGIFSYEQYF | TRBV6-6 | . | TRBJ2-7 | .
TGTGCCAGCAGCGCTGGGACAGGGGGGTCCAAAAACATTCAGTACTTC | CASSAGTGGSKNIQYF | TRBV5-4 | . | TRBJ2-4 | TRBD1
TGTGCCAGCAGCCAAGGGGGACAGGGCGATCAGCCCCAGCATTTT | CASSQGGQGDQPQHF | TRBV3-1 | . | TRBJ1-5 | TRBD1
TGCAGTGCTAGTTCTACAGGGGCCGCCGGTTTGCCCCAGCATTTT | CSASSTGAAGLPQHF | TRBV20-1 | . | TRBJ1-5 | TRBD1
TGTGCCAGCAGCCGTCGGGCCGGTGCAACTAATGAAAAACTGTTTTTT | CASSRRAGATNEKLFF | TRBV7-2 | . | TRBJ1-4 | .
TGTGCCAGCAGCTTGGCTTCGGCGAAAAACATTCAGTACTTC | CASSLASAKNIQYF | TRBV5-4 | . | TRBJ2-4 | .
TGTGCCACCTCAGGGTCCACACAACATGTCGATGAGCAGTTCTTC | CATSGSTQHVDEQFF | TRBV24-1 | . | TRBJ2-1 | .
TGTGCCAGCAGCCGGTCTAGCGGGAGCCTACAAGAGACCCAGTACTTC | CASSRSSGSLQETQYF | TRBV14 | few | TRBJ2-5 | TRBD2
TGCAGTGCTAGAGTTCAGGGGATAGAGGGGCAGCCCCAGCATTTT | CSARVQGIEGQPQHF | TRBV20-1 | . | TRBJ1-5 | .
TGTGCCAGCAGCCAAGTTTGGTCCTACGAGCAGTACTTC | CASSQVWSYEQYF | TRBV14 | . | TRBJ2-7 | .
TGTGCCATCAGTGAGTCGAGAGGACAGGGAAAGTCTCCAGAGACCCAGTACTTC | CAISESRGQGKSPETQYF | TRBV10-3 | once | TRBJ2-5 | TRBD1
TGCGCCAGCAGCTTGTCAATGGCGGTGACTCCTACCGGGACCCAGTACTTC | CASSLSMAVTPTGTQYF | TRBV5-1 | . | TRBJ2-5 | .
TGTGCCAGCAGCCACGGTCAGGGTATTTTAGCCAAAAACATTCAGTACTTC | CASSHGQGILAKNIQYF | TRBV3-1 | . | TRBJ2-4 | .
TGTGCCAGTACCCTACAGAGGAACACTGAAGCTTTCTTT | CASTLQRNTEAFF | TRBV19 | . | TRBJ1-1 | .
TGCAGCGTCTCTTCCCCGACTGTGAACACTGAAGCTTTCTTT | CSVSSPTVNTEAFF | TRBV29-1 | . | TRBJ1-1 | .
TGTGCCAGCACGAAAACCTACCTGGTTGGGAGGAACACTGAAGCTTTCTTT | CASTKTYLVGRNTEAFF | TRBV6-1 | . | TRBJ1-1 | .
TGTGCCAGCAGCCAAGTCGGGTTGGGATGGAGCGAGCAGTACTTC | CASSQVGLGWSEQYF | TRBV11-2 | . | TRBJ2-7 | .
TGTGCCACCGGGGAGTCGAACACCGGGGAGCTGTTTTTT | CATGESNTGELFF | TRBV24-1 | . | TRBJ2-2 | .
TGTGCCAGCAGCTTAGCTTGGGCGGGAGTCACAGATACGCAGTATTTT | CASSLAWAGVTDTQYF | TRBV7-8 | . | TRBJ2-3 | TRBD2
TGCAGTCCGCGGACTAGCGGGACAGATACGCAGTATTTT | CSPRTSGTDTQYF | TRBV20-1 | . | TRBJ2-3 | TRBD2
TGTGCCAGCAGCCCTTCTAGGGGGCCCTTCACTTGGAAGCAGTACTTC | CASSPSRGPFTWKQYF | TRBV3-1 | . | TRBJ2-7 | TRBD1
TGTGCCAGTAGTGAGCAGCGGGATCAGCCCCAGCATTTT | CASSEQRDQPQHF | TRBV19 | . | TRBJ1-5 | .
TGTGCCAGCAGCTTAGGGGACAGGAACACCGGGGAGCTGTTTTTT | CASSLGDRNTGELFF | TRBV7-9 | . | TRBJ2-2 | TRBD1
TGTGCCAGCAGCCCCCTCACCAGGGAGGCTTTCTTT | CASSPLTREAFF | TRBV6-6 | once | TRBJ1-1 | .
TGCAGCGTTGTTAGCGGGTCGGGGACTGAAGCTTTCTTT | CSVVSGSGTEAFF | TRBV29-1 | . | TRBJ1-1 | .
TGCGCCAGCAGGGACAACAGAAACATTCAGTACTTC | CASRDNRNIQYF | TRBV4-1 | . | TRBJ2-4 | .
TGTGCCAGCAGCTTAATACGGGACATACTTAGCAATCAGCCCCAGCATTTT | CASSLIRDILSNQPQHF | TRBV7-3 | . | TRBJ1-5 | .
TGCGCCAGCAGCACAGGCCGCACTAGCGGGGCCTACGAGCAGTACTTC | CASSTGRTSGAYEQYF | TRBV5-1 | . | TRBJ2-7 | TRBD2
TGTGCCAGCAGCCACTCATGGGACAGGAGCTCTGGAAACACCATATATTTT | CASSHSWDRSSGNTIYF | TRBV3-1 | . | TRBJ1-3 | TRBD1
TGCGCCAGCAGCGCCTCGACAGGGGCCACCGGGGAGCTGTTTTTT | CASSASTGATGELFF | TRBV5-1 | . | TRBJ2-2 | TRBD1
TGCAGTGCTAGAAAATCAGGCCTCCCGGAGACCCAGTACTTC | CSARKSGLPETQYF | TRBV20-1 | . | TRBJ2-5 | .
TGTGCCAGCAGCTATATGGGGGCATCCAACCTATATAATTCACCCCTCCACTTT | CASSYMGASNLYNSPLHF | TRBV5-5 | . | TRBJ1-6 | .
TGTGCCAGCAGCTTAGCCCCCGGGGGAAACACTGAAGCTTTCTTT | CASSLAPGGNTEAFF | TRBV7-2 | . | TRBJ1-1 | .
TGTGCCAGCAGCTTGACCAACGGGCCCGTCATAAGGGGCTACACCTTC | CASSLTNGPVIRGYTF | TRBV5-6 | . | TRBJ1-2 | .
TGTGCCAGCAGTTTCTGGACACTCGGGCACGAGCAGTACTTC | CASSFWTLGHEQYF | TRBV28 | . | TRBJ2-7 | .
TGTGCCAGCAGCCAAGAGGCGCGGGGAGATGAGCAGTTCTTC | CASSQEARGDEQFF | TRBV4-2 | . | TRBJ2-1 | .
TGTGCCAGCAGATTGACCAGGGGCGGGGAGCTGTTTTTT | CASRLTRGGELFF | TRBV6-2/TRBV6-3 | once | TRBJ2-2 | .
TGTGCCGGAGGGATAAACTCCTACGAGCAGTACTTC | CAGGINSYEQYF | TRBV11-2 | . | TRBJ2-7 | .
TGTGCCAGTAGTCGGGACAGGGACGTTCAGCCCCAGCATTTT | CASSRDRDVQPQHF | TRBV19 | . | TRBJ1-5 | TRBD1
TGCGCCTTCAGCTTACTAGCGGGGCACGATACGCAGTATTTT | CAFSLLAGHDTQYF | TRBV5-1 | . | TRBJ2-3 | TRBD2
TGCGCCAGCAGCCAAGAATTTCCGGCGGCTGGAAACACCATATATTTT | CASSQEFPAAGNTIYF | TRBV4-1 | . | TRBJ1-3 | .
TGCAGTGCTAGAAAAGATCCCAGCACAGATACGCAGTATTTT | CSARKDPSTDTQYF | TRBV20-1 | once | TRBJ2-3 | .
TGTGCCAGCAGCTTAGACACTAGCGGCCGTTTGACGCAGTATTTT | CASSLDTSGRLTQYF | TRBV7-2 | . | TRBJ2-3 | TRBD2
TGTGCCAGCAGCCAAGGTAGCGGGGCATACTACGAGCAGTACTTC | CASSQGSGAYYEQYF | TRBV3-1 | . | TRBJ2-7 | TRBD2
TGTGCCATCAGTGAGCCGCGAGACGGAGGGGCTGAGCAGTACTTC | CAISEPRDGGAEQYF | TRBV10-3 | . | TRBJ2-7 | .
TGTGCCAGCAGCCCACGGACAGGCTCTAACTATGGCTACACCTTC | CASSPRTGSNYGYTF | TRBV7-9 | . | TRBJ1-2 | TRBD1
TGTGCCAGCAGGCCCGGACAGGGAAGGACTGAAGCTTTCTTT | CASRPGQGRTEAFF | TRBV6-6 | . | TRBJ1-1 | TRBD1
TGTGCCAGCATCGCCAGCGGGGGCCCAGATACGCAGTATTTT | CASIASGGPDTQYF | TRBV6-5 | . | TRBJ2-3 | TRBD2